This TCR beta chain is drawn from a study of vaccination and CD4 T cells after COVID-19. Only a few counts were recorded for this clonotype. Antigen specificity is unknown. As to time point: late sampling 161 to 241 days after vaccination in a few convalescent patients. The treatment is: approximately 10-day PBMC culture with coronavirus spike peptide pools or control peptides (ViraFEST assay). Isolation of CD4+ T cells by negative selection took place after approximately ten days of culture. Once obtained from cultured CD4+ T cells, the DNA was sequenced using the Oncomine TCR Beta short-read assay. TCRdb analysed the PCR reads with MiXCR anew, one entry per CDR3 protein. The sample shows about 26,000 distinct CDR3 sequences, 41% of them seen only once. The length of the CDR3 is 14 residues. Germline CDR1 is SGHNT and CDR2 is YYREEE (reference sequence). Trimming shortened V by 0 bases and J by 4 bases, and 10 bases separated the two germline ends.

The input for sequencing was CD4+ T cells from blood, cultured in vitro, taken about 7 months after SARS-CoV-2 vaccination. The sequence came from a human donor who had recovered from COVID-19. This chain connects TRBV5-4 to TRBJ2-5; maybe TRBD2 (6 bases). CDR3 amino acids: CASSLGGRRETQYF. The CDR3 DNA reads TGTGCCAGCAGCTTGGGGGGGAGGAGAGAGACCCAGTACTTC.